These T cell receptor beta chains were read from a single sample in a study of blood T cell repertoires in COVID-19. Profiling relied on immunoSEQ multiplex PCR, and the TCRdb table lists in-frame clones only, not all of them. Of some 70,000 clones listed, 80% to 90% were seen once; the top ten hold approximately 8%. Sequenced: peripheral blood. The receptor set was obtained from a man over 45 with active COVID-19. Each CDR3 is given with its conserved first and last residue. Fields, in order: D gene, clone size, J gene, V gene, CDR3 DNA, CDR3 protein. D genes are given only for firm matches. Clone size is shown for a subset of rows, as once, few, many or a class of expanded clone.

D: TRBD2
size: NA
J: TRBJ2-5
V: TRBV28
DNA: TGTGCCAGCAGTACCGAGGGGAGGGGTTTAAGCAGTGGGACCCAGTACTTC
CDR3: CASSTEGRGLSSGTQYF

D: NA
size: NA
J: TRBJ1-1
V: TRBV6-6
DNA: TGTGCCAGCAGCCGCATGGGCACAGGATTGAACACTGAAGCTTTCTTT
CDR3: CASSRMGTGLNTEAFF

D: TRBD1
size: NA
J: TRBJ2-5
V: TRBV7-2
DNA: TGTGCCAGCAGCTTATCGGGACAGGGGTGGTTGGAGACCCAGTACTTC
CDR3: CASSLSGQGWLETQYF

D: TRBD1
size: NA
J: TRBJ2-1
V: TRBV24-1
DNA: TGTGCCACCAGTGACCGGGGACAGGGGACCTACAATGAGCAGTTCTTC
CDR3: CATSDRGQGTYNEQFF

D: NA
size: NA
J: TRBJ1-1
V: TRBV3-1/TRBV3-2
DNA: TGTGCCAGCAGCAAAAGGGGGACGGCAGCTGAAGCTTTCTTT
CDR3: CASSKRGTAAEAFF

D: NA
size: NA
J: TRBJ1-1
V: TRBV7-3
DNA: TGTGCCAGCAGCTTAACCTGGCGCTTTTCGGAAGCGATGAACACTGAAGCTTTCTTT
CDR3: CASSLTWRFSEAMNTEAFF

D: TRBD2
size: NA
J: TRBJ2-2
V: TRBV30
DNA: TGTGCCTGGAGTGGAGTAGCGGGGGTCACCGGGGAGCTGTTTTTT
CDR3: CAWSGVAGVTGELFF

D: NA
size: NA
J: TRBJ2-3
V: TRBV9
DNA: TGTGCCAGCAGCCCCCTAAGACTAGGGACAGATACGCAGTATTTT
CDR3: CASSPLRLGTDTQYF

D: TRBD1
size: NA
J: TRBJ1-1
V: TRBV7-6
DNA: TGTGCCAGCAGCGCCTCACAGGGGGCACACACTGAAGCTTTCTTT
CDR3: CASSASQGAHTEAFF

D: NA
size: NA
J: TRBJ2-1
V: TRBV3-1/TRBV3-2
DNA: TGTGCCAGCAGCTACGTAGGTGGGCTAGCCGGCAATGAGCAGTTCTTC
CDR3: CASSYVGGLAGNEQFF

D: NA
size: NA
J: TRBJ2-1
V: TRBV7-2
DNA: TGTGCCAGCAGCTTAGACTTCAATGAGCAGTTCTTC
CDR3: CASSLDFNEQFF

D: TRBD1
size: once
J: TRBJ2-3
V: TRBV9
DNA: TGTGCCAGCAGCGTAGGGGGACAGTTTAAAGATACGCAGTATTTT
CDR3: CASSVGGQFKDTQYF

D: TRBD1
size: NA
J: TRBJ2-1
V: TRBV11-2
DNA: TGTGCCAGCAGCGCGAGACAGGGGGCTTCGTACAATGAGCAGTTCTTC
CDR3: CASSARQGASYNEQFF

D: TRBD2
size: once
J: TRBJ2-7
V: TRBV24-1
DNA: TGTGCCACCAGTGAGCGGGGGTACGAGCAGTACTTC
CDR3: CATSERGYEQYF

D: NA
size: NA
J: TRBJ2-7
V: TRBV5-1
DNA: TGCGCCAGCAGCCAATCACAGGGAGCCTACGAGCAGTACTTC
CDR3: CASSQSQGAYEQYF

D: TRBD1
size: NA
J: TRBJ1-1
V: TRBV19
DNA: TGTGCCAGTAGTGCACAGGGGGGGGACACTGAAGCTTTCTTT
CDR3: CASSAQGGDTEAFF

D: TRBD2
size: NA
J: TRBJ2-7
V: TRBV20-1
DNA: TGCAGTGCTAGTTCAGGACTAGCGGGAGGCGAGCAGTACTTC
CDR3: CSASSGLAGGEQYF

D: NA
size: NA
J: TRBJ2-6
V: TRBV28
DNA: TGTGCCAGCAGTTACAGGGGGGGTAGTTCTGGGGCCAACGTCCTGACTTTC
CDR3: CASSYRGGSSGANVLTF

D: NA
size: few
J: TRBJ1-3
V: TRBV6-6
DNA: TGTGCCGCGTGGGGCCAGCTCTCTGGAAACACCATATATTTT
CDR3: CAAWGQLSGNTIYF

D: TRBD1
size: NA
J: TRBJ1-2
V: TRBV18
DNA: TGTGCCAGCTCACCAGACAGGGGGCTTGGCTACACCTTC
CDR3: CASSPDRGLGYTF

D: NA
size: NA
J: TRBJ1-1
V: TRBV10-3
DNA: TGTGCCATCAAAACACAGGGATCCACTGAAGCTTTCTTT
CDR3: CAIKTQGSTEAFF

D: TRBD1
size: NA
J: TRBJ2-2
V: TRBV5-1
DNA: TGCGCCAGCAGCCCCGGGACAGCCAACACCGGGGAGCTGTTTTTT
CDR3: CASSPGTANTGELFF

D: TRBD1
size: NA
J: TRBJ1-5
V: TRBV7-2
DNA: TGTGCCAGCAGCTTCTACAGGGGCATTGGCAATCAGCCCCAGCATTTT
CDR3: CASSFYRGIGNQPQHF

D: TRBD1
size: NA
J: TRBJ2-5
V: TRBV11-2
DNA: TGTGCCAGCAGCTTAGATTATGAACAGGGGGCGAGGGGAGAGACCCAGTACTTC
CDR3: CASSLDYEQGARGETQYF

D: NA
size: NA
J: TRBJ1-1
V: TRBV7-9
DNA: TGTGCCAGCAGCTTGGGGGGTTTTAACACTGAAGCTTTCTTT
CDR3: CASSLGGFNTEAFF

D: TRBD1
size: NA
J: TRBJ2-1
V: TRBV6-2/TRBV6-3
DNA: TGTGCCAGCAGTCCCGGGACAGGGACCCGAGTCAATGAGCAGTTCTTC
CDR3: CASSPGTGTRVNEQFF

D: TRBD2
size: NA
J: TRBJ2-5
V: TRBV7-3
DNA: TGTGCCAGCAGCTTAAGGGCTAGCGGGAGAGGGGAGACCCAGTACTTC
CDR3: CASSLRASGRGETQYF

D: NA
size: once
J: TRBJ2-7
V: TRBV7-9
DNA: TGTGCCAGCAGCCCTGGACAGTACGAGCAGTACTTC
CDR3: CASSPGQYEQYF

D: NA
size: NA
J: TRBJ1-1
V: TRBV10-3
DNA: TGTGCCACCCGTGGTGGAGCCCAAACGAACACTGAAGCTTTCTTT
CDR3: CATRGGAQTNTEAFF

D: NA
size: NA
J: TRBJ2-1
V: TRBV5-4
DNA: TGTGCCAGCAGCCTTGGAGGGAGAAACTACAATGAGCAGTTCTTC
CDR3: CASSLGGRNYNEQFF

D: TRBD2
size: NA
J: TRBJ2-5
V: TRBV28
DNA: TGTGCCAGCAGTGCGCTGTTTTACGGGGGGCAAGAGACCCAGTACTTC
CDR3: CASSALFYGGQETQYF

D: NA
size: NA
J: TRBJ1-2
V: TRBV6-6
DNA: TGTGCCAGCAGTTACCTGGTAGGGGCGAGCTATGGCTACACCTTC
CDR3: CASSYLVGASYGYTF

D: NA
size: NA
J: TRBJ1-3
V: TRBV4-2
DNA: TGTGCCAGCACGTCTTCTCAGTCCTCTGGAAACACCATATATTTT
CDR3: CASTSSQSSGNTIYF

D: NA
size: few
J: TRBJ1-4
V: TRBV4-3
DNA: TGCGCCAGCAGCCAAGATCACTCGGCGGGGGGAAATGAAAAACTGTTTTTT
CDR3: CASSQDHSAGGNEKLFF

D: NA
size: NA
J: TRBJ2-1
V: TRBV5-1
DNA: TGCGCCAGCAGCGTAGGACAGCCGTCCTTAGAGGAGCAGTTCTTC
CDR3: CASSVGQPSLEEQFF

D: NA
size: NA
J: TRBJ1-2
V: TRBV6-4
DNA: TGTGCCAGCAGTGACGTTGACAGGAATGAGATCTATGGCTACACCTTC
CDR3: CASSDVDRNEIYGYTF

D: TRBD2
size: NA
J: TRBJ2-2
V: TRBV7-3
DNA: TGTGCCAGCAGCTTAACCCCTCCTAGCGGGGGGGCCCTCGGGGAGCTGTTTTTT
CDR3: CASSLTPPSGGALGELFF

D: NA
size: NA
J: TRBJ1-5
V: TRBV28
DNA: TGTGCCAGCGTTAATAGCAATCAGCCCCAGCATTTT
CDR3: CASVNSNQPQHF

D: TRBD1
size: NA
J: TRBJ2-4
V: TRBV7-3
DNA: TGTGCCAGCAGCTTACAAGGGACAGGGGGCTCAGCCAAAAACATTCAGTACTTC
CDR3: CASSLQGTGGSAKNIQYF